The present T cell receptor (beta chain) was sequenced within a study of persistence of HIV-infected CD4 T cells. Germline V gene sequence: CDR1 SGHRS, CDR2 YFSETQ. The germline V and J ends were trimmed by 1 base and 0 bases, with 7 bases remaining between them. This CDR3 has 14 amino acids. The libraries were made with immunoSEQ version 4 in survey mode. TCRdb keeps only in-frame clones here, not all; method: immunoSEQ multiplex PCR. The sample contains about 40,000 clones, approximately 80% of which appear only once. On this clone itself: What it binds is not known.

An overlapping HIV-1 Gag peptide pool stimulated these cells at 0.95 to 1 ug/peptide/mL. CD40L/CD69 double-negative CD45RO-high memory CD4+ T cells were collected. A roughly 18-hour stimulation of CD8-depleted PBMCs used anti-CD28/CD49d costimulation, CD40-blocking antibody and enfuvirtide. The chain uses TRBV5-1 and TRBJ1-2, with D maybe TRBD1 (6 bases). The source of this sequence is an adult man with HIV who was CMV-seropositive. The sample was CD4+ T cells sorted from PBMCs after approximately 20-hour stimulation, taken from a patient who received antiretroviral therapy. The CDR3 bases are TGCGCCAGCAGCTTGTGGGGGCCTAACTATGGCTACACCTTC. It specifies CASSLWGPNYGYTF.